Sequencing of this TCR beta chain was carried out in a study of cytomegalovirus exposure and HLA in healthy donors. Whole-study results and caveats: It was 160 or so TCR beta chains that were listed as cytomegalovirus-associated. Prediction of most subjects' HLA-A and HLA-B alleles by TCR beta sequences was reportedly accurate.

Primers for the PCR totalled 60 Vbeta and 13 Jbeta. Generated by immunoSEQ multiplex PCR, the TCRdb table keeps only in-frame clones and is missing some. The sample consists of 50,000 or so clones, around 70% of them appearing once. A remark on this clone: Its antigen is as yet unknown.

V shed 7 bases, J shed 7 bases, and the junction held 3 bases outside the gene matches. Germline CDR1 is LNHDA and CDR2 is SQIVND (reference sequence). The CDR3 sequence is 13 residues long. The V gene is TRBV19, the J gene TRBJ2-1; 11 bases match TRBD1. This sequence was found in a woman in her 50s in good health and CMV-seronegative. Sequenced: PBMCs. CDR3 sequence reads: CASIGDRGNEQFF. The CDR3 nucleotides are TGTGCCAGTATTGGGGACAGGGGGAATGAGCAGTTCTTC.